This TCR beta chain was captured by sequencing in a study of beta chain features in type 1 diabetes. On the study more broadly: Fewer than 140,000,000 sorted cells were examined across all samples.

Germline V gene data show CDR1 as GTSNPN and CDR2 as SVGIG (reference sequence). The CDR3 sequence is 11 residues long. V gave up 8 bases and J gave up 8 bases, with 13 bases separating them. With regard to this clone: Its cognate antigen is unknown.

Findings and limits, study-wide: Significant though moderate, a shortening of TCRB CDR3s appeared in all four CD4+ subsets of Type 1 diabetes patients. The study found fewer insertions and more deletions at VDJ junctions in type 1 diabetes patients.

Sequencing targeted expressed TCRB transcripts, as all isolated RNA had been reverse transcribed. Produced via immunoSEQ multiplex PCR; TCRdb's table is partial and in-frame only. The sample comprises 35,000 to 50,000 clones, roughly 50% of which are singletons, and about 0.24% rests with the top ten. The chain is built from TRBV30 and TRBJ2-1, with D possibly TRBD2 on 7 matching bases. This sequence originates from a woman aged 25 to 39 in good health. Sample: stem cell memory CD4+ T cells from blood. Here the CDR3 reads CARWGGYEQFF. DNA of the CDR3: TGTGCCCGCTGGGGGGGCTATGAGCAGTTCTTC.